One sample yielded the 31 T cell receptor beta chains listed below, sequenced in a study of CD8+ T cells in alopecia areata. Isolated RNA was reverse transcribed into cDNA used as the sequencing template. Some clones are missing from TCRdb's copy, which holds only in-frame ones; the method was immunoSEQ multiplex PCR. The sample yields 150,000 to 200,000 clones, less than 70% seen once. Treatment specified: oral pan-JAK inhibitor, 5-10 mg twice daily. This sample comprised CD4+ T cells sorted from blood, obtained at week 49, from a patient treated with tofacitinib. The source is a human donor with alopecia areata.

This clone occurred a few times. The V gene is TRBV29-1, the J gene TRBJ2-7, with D perhaps being TRBD1 or TRBD2 (5 bases each). CDR3 length: 13 amino acids. V was cut by 7 bases and J by 5 bases, with 18 bases left in between. Germline V lookup: CDR1 SQVTM, CDR2 ANQGSEA. CDR3 nucleotide sequence: TGCAGCGGCGGACGGGGTTTGGGGGACGAGCAGTACTTC. Its protein is CSGGRGLGDEQYF.

This clone was seen more than once but under ten times. The chain recombines TRBV30 with TRBJ1-1; D is perhaps TRBD1 (5 bases). Trimming left V 0 bases short and J 5 bases short, with 13 bases between. Germline-derived CDR1 and CDR2 are GTSNPN and SVGIG (reference sequence). This CDR3 is built from 14 residues. The CDR3 DNA is TGTGCCTGGAGTGTTGTCGCGGAGGGGACTGAAGCTTTCTTT. Amino acids: CAWSVVAEGTEAFF.

The chain carries TRBV4-1 and TRBJ2-2; D gene ambiguous. Germline-derived CDR1 and CDR2 are MGHRA and YSYEKL. This CDR3 comprises 13 residues. Trimming shortened V by 6 bases and J by 1 base, and 6 bases separated the two germline ends. CDR3 in amino acids: CASRHLNTGELFF. CDR3 DNA sequence: TGCGCCAGCAGACACTTGAACACCGGGGAGCTGTTTTTT.

The chain uses TRBV30 and TRBJ2-7, with no clear D. The V end was cut by 0 bases, the J end by 11 bases, with 14 bases between. CDR1 and CDR2 (germline): GTSNPN, SVGIG (reference sequence). The CDR3 is 12 residues long. CDR3 DNA: TGTGCCTGGAGTGTATCCGGATCTGAGGAGTACTTC. It yields the protein CAWSVSGSEEYF. Full variable domain (missing parts from reference TRBV30 and TRBJ2-7): SQTIHQWPATLVQPVGSPLSLECTVEGTSNPNLYWYRQAAGRGLQLLFYSVGIGQISSEVPQNLSASRPQDRQFILSSKKLLLSDSGFYLCAWSVSGSEEYFGPGTRLTVT.

The chain links TRBV7-8 to TRBJ2-1; 7 bases align to TRBD2. Losses at the gene ends were 8 bases for V and 6 bases for J; bases not matched to a gene: 4. Germline CDR1 SGHVS, CDR2 FQNEAQ. This CDR3 is 12 amino acids long. This CDR3 reads CASGTTSNEQFF. The CDR3 DNA is TGTGCCAGCGGGACTACTTCCAATGAGCAGTTCTTC.

V usage is TRBV4-1 and J usage is TRBJ1-2; D not resolved. There are 16 residues in the CDR3. V lost 1 base, J lost 2 bases, and 14 bases lay in between. Germline V lookup: CDR1 MGHRA, CDR2 YSYEKL. The CDR3 DNA reads as TGCGCCAGCAGCCAAGGGGGTGAGGTGGACAACTATGGCTACACCTTC. It is translated as CASSQGGEVDNYGYTF.

The CDR3 DNA follows: TGTGCCAGCAGCGTAGCGGCAGGGGGGTCCTACACCTTC. This gives the protein CASSVAAGGSYTF. The chain is built from TRBV9 and TRBJ1-2; 7 positions agree with TRBD1. The ends lost 0 bases at V and 10 bases at J; junction bases unmatched: 6. The germline V gene encodes CDR1 SGDLS and CDR2 YYNGEE. The CDR3 is made up of 13 amino acids.

This rearrangement joins TRBV29-1 to TRBJ2-3, with 7 bases aligning to TRBD2. The germline gives CDR1 SQVTM, CDR2 ANQGSEA. This CDR3 region has 15 residues. V dropped 4 bases and J dropped 1; count of bases not matched to a gene: 8. CDR3 coding DNA: TGCAGCGTTGTTGTGAATAGCGGGCGCACAGATACGCAGTATTTT. It specifies CSVVVNSGRTDTQYF.

For this clone: An end of the junction does not agree with germline; a read error may underlie this. V is TRBV7-9 and J is TRBJ1-4, with 9 bases aligning to TRBD1. From germline, CDR1 is SEHNR and CDR2 FQNEAQ (reference sequence). CDR3 length: 14 amino acids. CDR3 coding DNA: TGCGCCAGCAGCCAGGGACAGGGTAATGAAAAACTGTTTTTT. Amino acids: CASSQGQGNEKLFF.

This chain links TRBV30 with TRBJ1-1; D is ambiguous. The CDR3 is made up of 13 amino acids. Germline CDR1 GTSNPN, CDR2 SVGIG (reference sequence). CDR3 protein: CACKKAVNTEAFF. The CDR3 DNA reads as TGTGCTTGTAAAAAGGCCGTGAACACTGAAGCTTTCTTT. Looking up the rest from reference TRBV30 and TRBJ1-1 gives the full variable domain: SQTIHQWPATLVQPVGSPLSLECTVEGTSNPNLYWYRQAAGRGLQLLFYSVGIGQISSEVPQNLSASRPQDRQFILSSKKLLLSDSGFYLCACKKAVNTEAFFGQGTRLTVV.

The table lists this clone with a few counts. The chain joins TRBV10-3 to TRBJ2-4, with D possibly matching TRBD2 (5 bases). This CDR3 comprises 14 residues. Germline V gene lookup returns CDR1 ENHRY and CDR2 SYGVKD. Trimming pared 3 bases from V and 0 bases from J, leaving 6 bases between. The CDR3 spells CAISDGLAKNIQYF. CDR3 DNA: TGTGCCATCAGTGATGGACTAGCCAAAAACATTCAGTACTTC.

This clone turned up a few times. CDR3 in amino acids: CASSPLGRANTGELFF. The CDR3, as DNA: TGTGCCAGCAGCCCCTTGGGGCGGGCCAACACCGGGGAGCTGTTTTTT. The chain employs TRBV7-8 and TRBJ2-2; D tentatively fits TRBD1 or TRBD2 (5 bases each). The V end was cut by 5 bases, the J end by 2 bases, with 15 bases between. This CDR3 region has 16 residues. From germline, CDR1 is SGHVS and CDR2 FQNEAQ.

The table lists this clone with a few counts. The chain combines TRBV13 with TRBJ2-1, with D possibly called TRBD1 or TRBD2 (5 bases each). V shed 0 bases and J shed 5 bases, with 8 bases lying between them. The CDR3 contains 14 residues. CDR1 and CDR2 (germline): PRHDT, FYEKMQ (reference sequence). The CDR3 spells CASSLGGRNNEQFF. The CDR3 DNA reads as TGTGCCAGCAGCTTAGGGGGACGGAACAATGAGCAGTTCTTC.

As for this clone: One junction end does not reproduce the germline sequence, and a read error may be involved. The CDR3 here is CASSLSIPGELFF. The DNA of the CDR3 is TGTGCCAGCAGCCTATCGATCCCCGGGGAGTTGTTTTTT. This chain uses TRBV14 with TRBJ2-2, with D possibly being TRBD2 (5 bases). Per germline, CDR1 SGHDN and CDR2 FVKESK. The CDR3 has 13 residues.

The V gene is TRBV30, the J gene TRBJ2-7; D is ambiguous. The CDR3 has 11 residues. Germline V CDR1 and CDR2: GTSNPN, SVGIG (reference sequence). Trimming pared 0 bases from V and 4 bases from J, leaving 4 bases between. The CDR3 DNA sequence: TGTGCCTGGAGTGTACCTTACGAGCAGTACTTC. Protein: CAWSVPYEQYF. Looking up the rest from reference TRBV30 and TRBJ2-7 gives the full variable domain: SQTIHQWPATLVQPVGSPLSLECTVEGTSNPNLYWYRQAAGRGLQLLFYSVGIGQISSEVPQNLSASRPQDRQFILSSKKLLLSDSGFYLCAWSVPYEQYFGPGTRLTVT.

The chain carries TRBV29-1 and TRBJ2-5; D may correspond to TRBD1 or TRBD2 (6 bases each). This CDR3 contains 13 residues. The germline CDR1 and CDR2 sequences are SQVTM and ANQGSEA. V lost 3 bases, J lost 5 bases, and 13 bases lay in between. CDR3 coding DNA: TGCAGCGTTGATTGGGGGGCCCGGGAGACCCAGTACTTC. Protein sequence: CSVDWGARETQYF.

This clone was seen only a few times. The same CDR3 also results from other DNA sequences found in this sample. The chain combines TRBV29-1 with TRBJ2-7; 7 positions agree with TRBD1. The CDR3 sequence is 13 residues long. V gave up 6 bases and J gave up 3 bases; unmatched junction bases: 8. CDR1 and CDR2 (germline): SQVTM, ANQGSEA. CDR3 protein: CSVRSDRSYEQYF. Here the CDR3 DNA reads TGCAGCGTCCGGTCGGACAGGAGCTACGAGCAGTACTTC.

The chain uses TRBV2 and TRBJ2-1, with 14 bases that match TRBD2. With 6 bases clipped from V and 8 bases from J, the junction kept 3 bases outside the gene matches. From germline, CDR1 is SNHLY and CDR2 FYNNEI. The length of the CDR3 is 14 residues. CDR3 residues: CASRGTSGGDEQFF. The CDR3 nucleotides are TGTGCCAGCAGGGGGACTAGCGGGGGCGATGAGCAGTTCTTC.

The V call is TRBV7-6, the J call TRBJ2-7; possibly TRBD1 or TRBD2 for D (6 bases each). V was trimmed by 3 bases and J by 4 bases, leaving 19 bases between them. This CDR3 contains 16 residues. Germline V gene data show CDR1 as SGHVS and CDR2 as FNYEAQ. CDR3 loop: CASSFARGGPLYEQYF. CDR3 DNA: TGTGCCAGCAGCTTCGCCAGGGGAGGCCCCCTTTACGAGCAGTACTTC.

The rearrangement uses TRBV27 and TRBJ1-2; 10 nucleotides agree with TRBD1. Germline CDR1 reads MNHEY; CDR2 reads SMNVEV (reference sequence). The ends lost 3 bases at V and 6 bases at J; junction bases unmatched: 7. This CDR3 has 15 amino acids. The CDR3 DNA follows: TGTGCCAGCAGTTTGTCTACCGGGACAGGGGATGGCTACACCTTC. Encoded protein: CASSLSTGTGDGYTF.

This clone has ten or more counts. The chain combines TRBV19 with TRBJ1-6, with D possibly TRBD1 on 6 matching bases. The CDR3 consists of 13 residues. Trimming took 7 bases from V and 12 from J, leaving 16 bases between them. CDR1 and CDR2 (germline): LNHDA, SQIVND (reference sequence). The CDR3 region has the DNA TGTGCCAGTAACACGGGACACCAACAACCCCTCCACTTT. Protein: CASNTGHQQPLHF.

This clone was recorded many times. V gene TRBV19 combines with J gene TRBJ1-5, with TRBD1 as a possible D gene (6 bases). This CDR3 has 16 amino acids. Germline CDR1 reads LNHDA; CDR2 reads SQIVND (reference sequence). V lost 0 bases, J lost 5 bases, and 14 bases lay in between. CDR3 sequence: CASSIEVMGAYQPQHF. The CDR3 nucleotides are TGTGCCAGTAGTATAGAAGTCATGGGGGCGTATCAGCCCCAGCATTTT.

This clone has a handful of counts. This rearrangement joins TRBV30 to TRBJ2-3; tentative D call: TRBD1 (6 bases). Germline V gives CDR1 GTSNPN, CDR2 SVGIG (reference sequence). Trimming left V 5 bases short and J 0 bases short, with 12 bases between. CDR3 length equals 14 residues. CDR3 region: CAWGDIPSTDTQYF. CDR3 nucleotides: TGTGCCTGGGGGGACATCCCTAGCACAGATACGCAGTATTTT.

This chain links TRBV29-1 with TRBJ1-2; the D gene is possibly TRBD1 (6 bases). The CDR3 loop spans 12 amino acids. CDR1 is SQVTM, CDR2 ANQGSEA, per germline. V was clipped by 5 bases and J by 7 bases, with 14 bases between them. The CDR3 spells CSVSGRGVGYTF. DNA of the CDR3: TGCAGCGTTTCGGGCAGGGGAGTTGGCTACACCTTC.

This clone appeared a few times. The rearrangement uses TRBV4-3 and TRBJ1-4; D call uncertain. The CDR3 consists of 15 residues. V was shortened by 0 bases and J by 10 bases, with 15 bases between the two germline ends. Per germline, CDR1 LGHNA and CDR2 YSLEER. CDR3: CASSQDYGTPGKLFF. The CDR3 nucleotides are TGCGCCAGCAGCCAAGATTACGGTACACCGGGAAAACTGTTTTTT.

The V call is TRBV10-2, the J call TRBJ1-5; tentatively, D is TRBD1 (5 bases). Between the trimmed V and J ends, which lost 4 bases and 4 bases, there was a span of 11 bases. The length of the CDR3 is 14 residues. Germline V gives CDR1 WSHSY, CDR2 SAAADI. In DNA form, the CDR3 reads TGCGCCAGCAGTGGGCAGGGTAAAAATCAGCCCCAGCATTTT. The encoded protein is CASSGQGKNQPQHF.

The chain combines TRBV5-6 with TRBJ2-4; D ambiguous. V was clipped by 4 bases and J by 9 bases, with 11 bases between them. CDR1 is SGHDT and CDR2 is YYEEEE in the germline V gene. CDR3 length equals 12 residues. Here the CDR3 DNA reads TGTGCCAGCAGCCAGAGTTTGGGCATTCAGTACTTC. Protein sequence: CASSQSLGIQYF.

This clone was counted a single time. The rearrangement links TRBV27 to TRBJ2-7; tentatively, D is TRBD2 (6 bases). The germline gives CDR1 MNHEY, CDR2 SMNVEV (reference sequence). The V and J ends lost 4 bases and 4 bases respectively, with 29 bases between them. The CDR3 contains 19 residues. The CDR3 is CASSWTGVPRTPTAYEQYF. In DNA form, the CDR3 reads TGTGCCAGCAGTTGGACGGGGGTCCCCCGAACGCCCACTGCGTACGAGCAGTACTTC.

This chain joins TRBV7-2 and TRBJ1-6; TRBD1 matches at 8 bases. V trimming: 4 bases; J trimming: 6 bases; junction bases outside the gene matches: 5. This CDR3 comprises 15 residues. Germline loops: CDR1 SGHTA, CDR2 FQGNSA. Here the CDR3 DNA reads TGTGCCAGCAGCTCCGGACAGGGCCTTAATTCACCCCTCCACTTT. As protein: CASSSGQGLNSPLHF.

The chain employs TRBV30 and TRBJ1-1, with D hard to call. Germline V gives CDR1 GTSNPN, CDR2 SVGIG (reference sequence). There are 12 residues in the CDR3. The V and J ends lost 2 bases and 2 bases respectively, with 6 bases between them. The CDR3 nucleotides are TGTGCCTGGAGTTCGGTTAACACTGAAGCTTTCTTT. This gives the protein CAWSSVNTEAFF.

This chain joins TRBV29-1 and TRBJ2-3; D is unclear. Per the germline V gene, CDR1 is SQVTM and CDR2 is ANQGSEA. Deletions cut 6 bases from V and 6 bases from J, with 16 bases between. The CDR3 runs 13 residues. CDR3 amino acids: CSVNDTPGDTQYF. The CDR3 nucleotides are TGCAGCGTGAACGACACGCCCGGTGATACGCAGTATTTT.